Listed here are 4 T cell receptor beta chains from one sample, sequenced in a study of T-cell reconstitution after alpha-beta-depleted transplantation in children. The TCRbeta library incorporated unique molecular identifiers. TCRdb reprocessed the PCR reads via MiXCR and lists one record per CDR3 protein. The table records about 260,000 distinct CDR3 sequences, 6.5% to 10% of them present only once. The sample was PBMCs, mostly from graft donor cells, taken 180 days after TCRalphabeta/CD19-depleted stem cell transplant. Receptors were obtained from a male patient between 10 and 17 years old who had a stem cell transplant for acute lymphoblastic leukemia, so the T cells may come from the graft donor.

The chain carries TRBV27 and TRBJ1-1; D is ambiguous. From germline, CDR1 is MNHEY and CDR2 SMNVEV (reference sequence). Trimming took off 3 bases at V and 2 bases at J, with 10 bases between the two ends. The CDR3 spans 14 residues. CDR3 nucleotides: TGTGCCAGCAGTTTCGCGGGTCCCAACACTGAAGCTTTCTTT. This translates into CASSFAGPNTEAFF.

At least ten counts were recorded for this clonotype. V is TRBV5-4 and J is TRBJ2-1; either TRBD1 or TRBD2 may supply D (5 bases each). Looked up from germline, CDR1 is SGHNT and CDR2 is YYREEE (reference sequence). The CDR3 is made up of 15 amino acids. V was cut by 4 bases and J by 12 bases, with 23 bases left in between. CDR3 nucleotide sequence: TGTGCCAGCAGCACCCCGGGAATGGGGCACATGGTGCAGTTCTTC. It specifies CASSTPGMGHMVQFF.

This clonotype was recorded at least ten times. This chain links TRBV5-5 with TRBJ2-7; the D is unclear. Per germline, CDR1 SGHKS and CDR2 YYEKEE (reference sequence). Trimming stripped 4 bases from V and 1 base from J, with 12 bases between. The length of the CDR3 is 14 residues. The CDR3 DNA reads as TGTGCCAGCAGCCCCTCACCCCTTTCCTACGAGCAGTACTTC. Translation gives CASSPSPLSYEQYF.

This clonotype was observed many times. The rearrangement joins TRBV24-1 to TRBJ1-5; D not certain. The CDR3 is 14 amino acids. Germline values: CDR1 KGHDR, CDR2 SFDVKD. Trimming removed 4 bases from V and 0 bases from J, with 6 bases in between. CDR3 sequence: CATSDRYSNQPQHF. The CDR3 region has the DNA TGTGCCACCAGTGACCGTTATAGCAATCAGCCCCAGCATTTT.